This TCR beta chain was captured by sequencing in a study of blood T cells in healthy people across ages (dated by TCRdb to the mid-2010s). Notes on the research overall: In model experiments, roughly one uniquely barcoded TCR beta cDNA molecule per two T cells was captured by template switching. To track age-related changes in TCR beta repertoire diversity, the study relied on deep sequencing normalized with unique cDNA molecular identifiers. For two donors (one aged 18 to 30 and one aged 80 or older), the study analyzed two additional independent replicas of 1 million unique cDNA reads from the same blood draw. Donors of different ages were randomly distributed across sequencing lanes to avoid experimental bias. The donors were split into four age groups: young (average around 16 years), middle-aged (39), aged (roughly 60) and long-lived (approximately 89). Here is what the overall study found, with its caveats: The percentage of naive T cells measured by flow cytometry correlated strongly with observed TCR beta diversity. Bulk unsorted PBMC profiling prevented conclusive comparison of naive and antigen-experienced compartments. Because donor CMV infection status was unknown, age-related changes in expanded clonotypes were potentially confounded. Compared with the aged group, more naive CD4+ T cells, fewer expanded clones and increased TCR diversity were shown by the long-lived group, suggesting age selection. Total diversity estimates from one million sequenced T cells were considered lower bounds and underestimates. Observed TCR beta diversity per million T cells fell roughly linearly with age, and a significant reduction was already apparent by age roughly 40.

Donors were around 37 systemically healthy Caucasian individuals from Russia aged about 6 to 100 years. Roughly 11 milliliters of peripheral blood were drawn from each donor into EDTA-treated Vacutainer tubes. Ficoll-Paque density-gradient centrifugation was used to isolate PBMCs, with at least 6 million obtained per sample. Total RNA was extracted from PBMCs with Trizol reagent, with at least 6 micrograms obtained per sample. For every donor, flow cytometry on a PBMC aliquot measured the percentage of naive CD45RAhigh/CD27high T cells. Including cysteine and phenylalanine, the CDR3 has 13 amino acids. Only the CDR3 DNA stays, 39 bases, in frame from base 1. For CDR1 and CDR2, the germline V gene lists KGHSH and LQKENI. V loses 8 bases of germline sequence and J loses 0 bases, and the interval between the two ends is 11 bases. This clonotype was picked up many times. Its antigen target is currently unknown. One base away there is no much larger clone; base qualities are not given.

The protocol used for the library was 5' RACE. TCRdb lists the instrument as Illumina HiSeq 2500. A second PCR of about 6 to 11 cycles was run with a J-beta primer mix and a sample-barcoded 5' primer. Each TCR beta cDNA molecule received a unique molecular identifier from a template-switch 5' adaptor carrying 12 random nucleotides. Each sample yielded at least 2.5 million CDR3-containing paired-end reads. First-strand cDNA synthesis was performed from all RNA using the Mint cDNA synthesis kit, with priming by a TRBC-specific oligonucleotide. All cDNA was treated with uracil-DNA glycosylase and then went through a first 18-cycle PCR with the universal primers M1SS and BC2_uni_R. The original methods were these. Normalization of each sample was performed by random selection of 1 million high-quality reads, each carrying a distinct molecular identifier. Instead of being binned into consensus sequences, reads with shared molecular identifiers were discarded. CDR3 identification, clonotype clustering and error correction used MiTCR with a Q25 quality threshold and the strictest error-elimination algorithm. A nonparametric unseen species model with Euler transformation was used to estimate lower-bound total TCR beta diversity. TCRdb trimmed public reads at Q25 via fastp, called clones via MiXCR and kept in-frame beta chains. Each entry merges the rows of one CDR3 protein and shows their most common DNA and genes. The V and J calls, along with clone size, are taken from TCRdb and not from the paper's own processing. In this sample the table shows 1.5 million to 2 million distinct CDR3 sequences, around half of which occur a single time. The top ten constitute roughly 2% of the sample.

The sequence links TRBV18 to TRBJ2-7, with an unclear D gene assignment. Sequencing was done on a sample of blood. The receptor comes from a woman aged 40 to 55 in good health. Here is the DNA: TGTGCCAGCAGTCCTCTCCCCTCCTACGAGCAGTACTTC. Translated, it gives CASSPLPSYEQYF.